This TCR beta chain was found in a study of blood T cell repertoires in COVID-19. The method was immunoSEQ multiplex PCR; TCRdb's version includes in-frame clones alone and lacks a portion of them. The repertoire holds fewer than 300,000 clones, with more than 80% as singletons. CDR3 length equals 13 residues. The V and J ends lost 2 bases and 8 bases respectively, with 15 bases between them. CDR1 GTSNPN and CDR2 SVGIG come from the germline V gene (reference sequence). Sample: PBMCs or T cells enriched from blood (not recorded which). The chain has TRBV30 and TRBJ1-1, with D unclear. This sequence was found in a woman aged 25 to 39 who had recovered from COVID-19. CDR3 loop: CAWSWASGTEAFF. The CDR3, as DNA: TGTGCCTGGAGTTGGGCATCAGGTACGGAAGCTTTCTTT.